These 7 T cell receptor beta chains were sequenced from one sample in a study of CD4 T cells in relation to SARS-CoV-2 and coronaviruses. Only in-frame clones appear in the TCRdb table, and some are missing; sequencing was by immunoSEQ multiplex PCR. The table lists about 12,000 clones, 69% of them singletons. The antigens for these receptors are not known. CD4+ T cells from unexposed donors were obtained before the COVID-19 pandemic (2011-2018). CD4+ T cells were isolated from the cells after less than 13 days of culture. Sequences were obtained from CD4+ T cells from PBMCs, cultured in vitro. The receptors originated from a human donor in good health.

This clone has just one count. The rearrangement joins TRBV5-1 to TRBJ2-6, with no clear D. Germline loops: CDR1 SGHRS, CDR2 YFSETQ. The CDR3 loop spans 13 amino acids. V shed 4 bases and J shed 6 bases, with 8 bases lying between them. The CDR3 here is CASSVREANVLTF. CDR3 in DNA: TGCGCCAGCAGCGTACGTGAGGCCAACGTCCTGACTTTC.

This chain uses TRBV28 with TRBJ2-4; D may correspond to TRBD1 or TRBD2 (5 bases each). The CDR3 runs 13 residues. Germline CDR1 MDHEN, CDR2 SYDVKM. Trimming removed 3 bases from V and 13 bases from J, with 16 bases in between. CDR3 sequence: CASSFEGPAGQYF. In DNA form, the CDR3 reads TGTGCCAGCAGTTTTGAGGGGCCCGCTGGCCAGTACTTC. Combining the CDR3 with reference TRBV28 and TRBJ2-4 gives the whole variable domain DVKVTQSSRYLVKRTGEKVFLECVQDMDHENMFWYRQDPGLGLRLIYFSYDVKMKEKGDIPEGYSVSREKKERFSLILESASTNQTSMYLCASSFEGPAGQYFGAGTRLSVL.

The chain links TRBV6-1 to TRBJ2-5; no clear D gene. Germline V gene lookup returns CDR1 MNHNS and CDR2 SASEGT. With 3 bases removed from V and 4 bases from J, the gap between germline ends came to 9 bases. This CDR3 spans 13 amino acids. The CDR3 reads CASSDMSRETQYF. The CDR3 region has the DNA TGTGCCAGCAGTGATATGAGTCGAGAGACCCAGTACTTC.

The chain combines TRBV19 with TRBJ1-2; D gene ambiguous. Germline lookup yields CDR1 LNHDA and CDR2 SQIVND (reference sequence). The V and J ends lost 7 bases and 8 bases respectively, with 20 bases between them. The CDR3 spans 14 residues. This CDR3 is CASITSGGGRGYTF. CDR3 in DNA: TGTGCCAGTATCACCTCCGGTGGAGGGCGCGGCTACACCTTC.

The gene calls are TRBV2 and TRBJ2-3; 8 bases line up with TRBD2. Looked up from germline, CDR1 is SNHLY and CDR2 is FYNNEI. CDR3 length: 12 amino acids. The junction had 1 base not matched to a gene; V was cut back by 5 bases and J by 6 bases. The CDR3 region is CASSPGGDTQYF. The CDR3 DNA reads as TGTGCCAGCAGTCCGGGGGGGGATACGCAGTATTTT.

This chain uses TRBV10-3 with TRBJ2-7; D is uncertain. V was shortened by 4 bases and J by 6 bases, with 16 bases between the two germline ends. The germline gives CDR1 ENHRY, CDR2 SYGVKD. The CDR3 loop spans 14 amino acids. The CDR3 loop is CAISVSERSFEQYF. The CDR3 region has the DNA TGTGCCATCAGTGTAAGCGAACGGTCTTTCGAGCAGTACTTC.

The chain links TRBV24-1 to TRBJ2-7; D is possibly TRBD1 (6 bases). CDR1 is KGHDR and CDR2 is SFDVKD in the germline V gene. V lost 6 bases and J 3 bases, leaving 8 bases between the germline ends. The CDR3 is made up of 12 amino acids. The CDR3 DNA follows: TGTGCCACCAGTAAACAGGGCTACGAGCAGTACTTC. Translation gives CATSKQGYEQYF.